These T cell receptor beta chains were read from a single sample in a study of OX40 agonist ivuxolimab in advanced cancers. Only in-frame clones appear in the TCRdb table, and some are missing; sequencing was by immunoSEQ multiplex PCR. The table shows tens of thousands of clones, with over 65% occurring only once. The sample in question was CD4+ or CD8+ T cells sorted from blood, obtained in a trial of the OX40 agonist ivuxolimab. The receptor source for this set is an adult with an advanced solid tumor such as melanoma, head and neck, liver or kidney cancer. CDR3s include the opening cysteine and the closing phenylalanine or tryptophan.

cdr3_length v_call cdr3_aa
14 TRBV5-6 CASSTGPLAYEQYF
13 TRBV5-5 CASSSISRETQYF
12 TRBV16 CASSQGLHEQYF
15 TRBV9 CASSFRGQGSYEQYF
13 TRBV11-3 CASSLSGYNEQFF
15 TRBV6-6 CASSPYNISGNTIYF
12 TRBV27 CASSSGGYEQYF
15 TRBV27 CASSEGGGDLRGYTF
14 TRBV6-5 CASSNPRRDYGYTF
16 TRBV15 CATSGGLDEIYNEQFF
16 TRBV28 CASSLGASGNTDTQYF
13 TRBV28 CASSWTGNYEQYF
17 TRBV27 CASSLSLAGGGSDTQYF
13 TRBV5-4 CASSLGSYNEQFF
11 TRBV6-5 CASRRNTEAFF
16 TRBV7-8 CASSLSQSGRVDTQYF
15 TRBV5-4 CASSLDKTATDTQYF
15 TRBV5-6 CASSLGQGMWNEQFF
16 TRBV6-4 CASSDRAGGPGDTQYF
15 TRBV4-1 CASSQAGTDNSPLHF
16 TRBV7-6 CASSLAFGKTRETQYF
17 TRBV27 CASSSSAGQVFTDTQYF
14 TRBV4-3 CASSQETGTYEQYF
15 TRBV9 CASSVSGRGPDTQYF
11 TRBV20-1 CSARVVETQYF
15 TRBV11-3 CASSSGTVNYNEQFF
13 TRBV7-3 CASSFGQGYEQYF
13 TRBV30 CAWSSLVNNEQFF
15 TRBV9 CASSVGGGSPETQYF
13 TRBV27 CASRDRVRYGYTF
16 TRBV19 CASSIDSAGLTDTQYF
11 TRBV27 CASSLRGRAFF
11 TRBV29-1 CSAQDYNEQFF
13 TRBV4-2 CASSQLNQETQYF
14 TRBV27 CASSFGGGRNEQFF
15 TRBV10-2 CASSGPGQGEETQYF
15 TRBV28 CASSPAPGLAYEQYF
17 TRBV4-1 CASSRDRVISYNSPLHF
12 TRBV29-1 CSVADSPYEQYF